This T cell receptor beta chain was found in a study of yellow fever vaccine responses in identical twins. Overall study findings and caveats: On the reported evidence, twins' vaccine T cell responses seemed partly convergent and partly personalized.

V lost 2 bases, J lost 3 bases, and 14 bases stayed unmatched. Germline lookup yields CDR1 LGHNT and CDR2 FRNRAP. This CDR3 region has 19 residues. Remarks on this clonotype: What it recognizes is unknown.

TCRdb itself ran the RT-PCR reads through MiXCR, one entry per CDR3 protein. The data hold 30,000 to 35,000 distinct CDR3 sequences, with roughly three fifths observed a single time. The chain combines TRBV12-5 with TRBJ2-7; 12 nucleotides agree with TRBD1. This TCR came from a woman under 30 who received the yellow fever vaccine. The sample here was T cells from blood (PBMCs), unsorted or a sorted subset (not recorded which), taken before or after yellow fever vaccination (not recorded which). The CDR3: CASGLPSRSGTGGGYEQYF. The CDR3 DNA sequence: TGTGCTAGTGGTTTGCCATCGAGATCCGGGACAGGGGGCGGCTACGAGCAGTACTTC.